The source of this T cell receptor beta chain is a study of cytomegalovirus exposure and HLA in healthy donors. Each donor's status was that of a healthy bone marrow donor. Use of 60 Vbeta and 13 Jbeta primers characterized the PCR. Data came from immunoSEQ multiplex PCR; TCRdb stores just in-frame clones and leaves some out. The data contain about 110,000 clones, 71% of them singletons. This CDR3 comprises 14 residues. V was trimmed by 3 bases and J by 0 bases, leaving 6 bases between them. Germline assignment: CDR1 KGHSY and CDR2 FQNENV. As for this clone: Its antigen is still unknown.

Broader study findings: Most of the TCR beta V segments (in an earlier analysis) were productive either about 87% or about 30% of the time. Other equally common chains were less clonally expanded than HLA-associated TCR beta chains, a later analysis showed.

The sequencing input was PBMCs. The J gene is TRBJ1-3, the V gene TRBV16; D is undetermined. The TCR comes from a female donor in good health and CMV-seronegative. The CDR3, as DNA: TGTGCCAGCAGCCACGGAGTCTCTGGAAACACCATATATTTT. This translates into CASSHGVSGNTIYF. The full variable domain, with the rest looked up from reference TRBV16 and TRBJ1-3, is GEEVAQTPKHLVRGEGQKAKLYCAPIKGHSYVFWYQQVLKNEFKFLISFQNENVFDETGMPKERFSAKCLPNSPCSLEIQATKLEDSAVYFCASSHGVSGNTIYFGEGSWLTVV.